This TCR beta chain was documented in a study of T cells in Graves' hyperthyroidism and ophthalmopathy. Looking at the study overall: Prior to any treatment, at the point of initial diagnosis, peripheral blood was collected.

The ends were cut back, 5 bases at V and 8 bases at J, with 20 bases in the middle. Germline V gene lookup returns CDR1 MNHEY and CDR2 SMNVEV (reference sequence). The CDR3 runs 15 residues. With regard to this clonotype: Its antigen is not known.

TCR beta CDR3 sequences were amplified from RNA transcripts. An initial round of RT-PCR targeting the TCR CDR3 relied on the HTBI primer set. Each CDR3 protein gets one entry after TCRdb re-called the multiplex PCR reads with MiXCR. In the table there are around 450,000 distinct CDR3 sequences, approximately 14% of which are singletons. Overall study findings and caveats: Progression to ophthalmopathy was predicted a median of roughly seven months early. A model using 13 V-J features told ophthalmopathy apart from stable hyperthyroidism. Appearing also in blood were most of the thyroid clonotypes expanded above 0.001.

Sequenced: blood. This sequence originates from a woman in her late teens or twenties with Graves' hyperthyroidism. V and J are TRBV27 and TRBJ2-3; tentative D call: TRBD1 (5 bases). The CDR3 coding sequence is TGTGCCAGCAGTCCAAAGGGGTCCGGTGCAGGTACGCAGTATTTT. Amino acid sequence: CASSPKGSGAGTQYF.